The clone carrying this T cell receptor beta chain has only a few counts. The antigen remains undetermined. Using a J-beta primer mix together with a sample-barcoded 5' primer, a second PCR was run for about 6 to 12 cycles. Each CDR3 protein is one row after TCRdb ran MiXCR on the 5' RACE reads. Among fewer than 700,000 distinct CDR3 sequences listed, around 48% were seen once. These data come from a study of blood T cells in healthy people across ages. Study as a whole: Researchers report that template switching captured about one barcoded beta molecule per two T cells. Findings and caveats of the study: Strong correlation was found linking TCR beta diversity to naive T cell percentage. Roughly linear age-related decline in beta diversity appeared, significant by age 40.

V lost 5 bases, J lost 2 bases, and 5 bases stayed unmatched. CDR3 size: 15 residues. Germline V gives CDR1 SEHNR, CDR2 FQNEAQ (reference sequence). The sequenced sample was blood. The gene calls are TRBV7-9 and TRBJ2-2, with 7 bases matching TRBD2. The receptor comes from a man older than 75 in good health. In DNA, the CDR3 is TGTGCCAGCAGCGCCAGCGGGACCAACACCGGGGAGCTGTTTTTT. It codes for CASSASGTNTGELFF.